This T cell receptor beta chain came from a study of post-analysis software for immune sequencing data. Overall study: Included courses were relapsing-remitting and secondary progressive multiple sclerosis; progressive-relapsing multiple sclerosis was also included. Study-level points and caveats: With F measure, samples from one preparation batch clustered together strongly. Five TRBV segments, TRBV5-6, TRBV5-1 and TRBV20-1 among them, were found more frequent in patients than controls.

Unique molecular identifiers had been added to the TCR beta cDNA libraries. TCRdb itself ran the PCR reads through MiXCR, one entry per CDR3 protein. The table shows 500,000 to 600,000 distinct CDR3 sequences, with 44% occurring only once. J lost 2 bases, V lost 6 bases, and 8 bases had no gene match. The germline gives CDR1 SGHRS, CDR2 YFSETQ. The CDR3 sequence is 15 residues long. On this clonotype: Its antigen is as yet unknown.

Sequenced material: blood. The rearrangement links TRBV5-1 to TRBJ2-1; 7 bases line up with TRBD1. The receptor was isolated from a girl between 10 and 17 years old with multiple sclerosis. The CDR3 DNA is TGCGCCAGCAAAGAAGGAGACAGGGCCTACAATGAGCAGTTCTTC. Residues: CASKEGDRAYNEQFF.